This TCR beta chain was observed in a study of radiotherapy plus CTLA-4 blockade in lung cancer. The table came from immunoSEQ multiplex PCR; TCRdb's copy has only in-frame clones and leaves some out. The table records approximately 100,000 clones, more than 75% of them present only once. This sample comprised peripheral blood, obtained from a patient treated with radiotherapy plus ipilimumab. This clonotype was obtained from a human donor with non-small cell lung cancer who had a partial response to radiotherapy plus ipilimumab.

The CDR3 DNA reads as TGCGCCAGCAGCTTGGGATTTACAGGGGCCAGGTTGAGCTCCTACGAGCAGTACTTC. Translation: CASSLGFTGARLSSYEQYF. The chain uses TRBV5-1 and TRBJ2-7; 7 bases align to TRBD1. CDR1 SGHRS and CDR2 YFSETQ come from the germline V gene. The V and J ends lost 0 bases and 0 bases, in that order; junction bases with no gene match: 15. There are 19 residues in the CDR3.